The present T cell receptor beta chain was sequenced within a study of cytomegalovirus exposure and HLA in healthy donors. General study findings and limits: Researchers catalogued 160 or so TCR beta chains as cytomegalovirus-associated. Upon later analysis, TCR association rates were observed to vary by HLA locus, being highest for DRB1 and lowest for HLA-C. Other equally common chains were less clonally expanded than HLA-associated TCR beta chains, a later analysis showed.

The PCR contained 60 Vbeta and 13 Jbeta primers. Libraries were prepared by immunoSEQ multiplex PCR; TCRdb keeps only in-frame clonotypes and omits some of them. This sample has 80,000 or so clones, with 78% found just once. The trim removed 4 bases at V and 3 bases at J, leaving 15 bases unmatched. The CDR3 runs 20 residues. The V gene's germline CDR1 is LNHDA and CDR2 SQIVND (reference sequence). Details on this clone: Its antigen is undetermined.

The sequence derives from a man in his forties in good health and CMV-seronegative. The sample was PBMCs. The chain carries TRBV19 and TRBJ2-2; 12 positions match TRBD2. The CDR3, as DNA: TGTGCCAGTAGTACGTTGGGACTAGCGGGCGCCGTTTCTGACACCGGGGAGCTGTTTTTT. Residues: CASSTLGLAGAVSDTGELFF.